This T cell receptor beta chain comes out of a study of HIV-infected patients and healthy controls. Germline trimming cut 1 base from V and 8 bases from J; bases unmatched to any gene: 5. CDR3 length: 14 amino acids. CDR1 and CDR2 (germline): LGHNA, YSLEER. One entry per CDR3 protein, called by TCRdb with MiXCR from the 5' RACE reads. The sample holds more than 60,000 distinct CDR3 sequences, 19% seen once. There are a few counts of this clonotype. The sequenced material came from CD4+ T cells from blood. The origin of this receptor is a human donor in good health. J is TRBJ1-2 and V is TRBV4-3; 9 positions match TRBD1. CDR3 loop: CASSQARDRAGYTF. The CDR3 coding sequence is TGCGCCAGCAGCCAAGCTCGGGACAGGGCCGGCTACACCTTC.